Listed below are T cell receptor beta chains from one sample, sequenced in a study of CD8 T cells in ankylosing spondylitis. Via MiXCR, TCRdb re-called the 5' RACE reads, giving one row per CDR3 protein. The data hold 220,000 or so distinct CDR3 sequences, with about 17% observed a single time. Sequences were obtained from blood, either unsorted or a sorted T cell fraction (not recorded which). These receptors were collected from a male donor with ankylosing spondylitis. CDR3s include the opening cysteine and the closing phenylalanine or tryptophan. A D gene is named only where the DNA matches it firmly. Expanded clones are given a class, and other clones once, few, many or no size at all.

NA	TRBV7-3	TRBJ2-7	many	TGTGCCAGCAGCTCATATCAGGGCAGCGGCGAGCAGTACTTC	CASSSYQGSGEQYF
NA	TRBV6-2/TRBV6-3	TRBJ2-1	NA	TGTGCCAGCCGCACCCCTGTAGCGGTAAGCAATGAGCAGTTCTTC	CASRTPVAVSNEQFF
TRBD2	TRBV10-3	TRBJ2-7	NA	TGTGCCATCAGTGACCCCACTAGCGGCGAGCAGTACTTC	CAISDPTSGEQYF
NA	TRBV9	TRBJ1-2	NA	TGTGCCAGCAGCGTAGAACGGGGGTATGGCTACACCTTC	CASSVERGYGYTF
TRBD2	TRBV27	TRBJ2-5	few	TGTGCCAGCAGTACTAGCGGGCCTCAAGAGACCCAGTACTTC	CASSTSGPQETQYF
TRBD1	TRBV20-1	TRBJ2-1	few	TGCAGTGCTAGAGACTTGGACAGGGGTTCCTACAATGAGCAGTTCTTC	CSARDLDRGSYNEQFF
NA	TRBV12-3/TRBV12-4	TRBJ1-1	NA	TGTGCCAGCAGTATTTTAGAGAACACTGAAGCTTTCTTT	CASSILENTEAFF
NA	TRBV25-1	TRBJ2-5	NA	TGTGCCAGCAGTGACCGAATCGCCGGGCCGTATGGGGAGACCCAGTACTTC	CASSDRIAGPYGETQYF
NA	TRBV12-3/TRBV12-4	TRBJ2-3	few	TGTGCCAGCACCCCCACCGGGAGACCTAGCACAGATACGCAGTATTTT	CASTPTGRPSTDTQYF
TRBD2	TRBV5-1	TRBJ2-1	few	TGCGCCAGCAGCTCAGGACTAGCGGGCTACGATTACAATGAGCAGTTCTTC	CASSSGLAGYDYNEQFF
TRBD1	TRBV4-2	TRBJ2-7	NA	TGTGCCAGCAGCCAGGCGGACAGGCGAGTCTACGAGCAGTACTTC	CASSQADRRVYEQYF
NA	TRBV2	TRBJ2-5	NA	TGTGCCAGTCTCCCCGGGATGCAGACCCAGTACTTC	CASLPGMQTQYF
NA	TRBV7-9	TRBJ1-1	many	TGTGCCAGCAGCCCGTCGGGCTACACTGAAGCTTTCTTT	CASSPSGYTEAFF
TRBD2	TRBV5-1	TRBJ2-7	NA	TGCGCCAGCAGCCCCGAGGCTAGCGGGAGTTTTTACGAGCAGTACTTC	CASSPEASGSFYEQYF
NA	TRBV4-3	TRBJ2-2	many	TGCGCCAGCAGCCAAGATCCCTACACAAACACCGGGGAGCTGTTTTTT	CASSQDPYTNTGELFF
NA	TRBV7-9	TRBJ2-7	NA	TGTGCCAGCAGCCCACGATTGAGCGCCTACGAGCAGTACTTC	CASSPRLSAYEQYF
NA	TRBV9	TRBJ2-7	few	TGTGCCAGCAGCGTAGTTCGGAGCTCCTACGAGCAGTACTTC	CASSVVRSSYEQYF
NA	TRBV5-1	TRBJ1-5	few	TGCGCCAGCAGCTTGGACAGGTTGGCCGGTCAGCCCCAGCATTTT	CASSLDRLAGQPQHF
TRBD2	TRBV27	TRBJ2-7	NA	TGTGCCAGCAGTTTGGGTAGCGGGACCTCCTACGAGCAGTACTTC	CASSLGSGTSYEQYF
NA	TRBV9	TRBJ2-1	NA	TGTGCCAGCAGCCCCAGGTGGGGTTTCCTAAAGGGCAATGAGCAGTTCTTC	CASSPRWGFLKGNEQFF
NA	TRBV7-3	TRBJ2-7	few	TGTGCCAGCAGCACCCGTCGACAAGTTCCCTACGAGCAGTACTTC	CASSTRRQVPYEQYF
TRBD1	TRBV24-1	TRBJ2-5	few	TGTGCCACCAGTGATGCCTGGACAGGGAGTCAAGAGACCCAGTACTTC	CATSDAWTGSQETQYF
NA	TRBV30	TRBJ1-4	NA	TGTGCCTGGCAGACCGGGGCCGGGAGGGGGAAACTGTTTTTT	CAWQTGAGRGKLFF
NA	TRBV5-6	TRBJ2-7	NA	TGTGCCAGCAGCGCGGGACACGCCCGATACGAGCAGTACTTC	CASSAGHARYEQYF
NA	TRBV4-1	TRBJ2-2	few	TGCGCCAGCAGCCAAGATGGGGGCTCCGGGGAGCTGTTTTTT	CASSQDGGSGELFF
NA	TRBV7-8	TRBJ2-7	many	TGTGCCAGCAGCTTATTCCAGGGGCCCTCCTACGAGCAGTACTTC	CASSLFQGPSYEQYF
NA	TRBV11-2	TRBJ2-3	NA	TGTGCCAGCAGCGAAGGGGACCCCAGCAATACGCAGTATTTT	CASSEGDPSNTQYF
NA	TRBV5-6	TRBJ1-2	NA	TGTGCCAGCAGCTTGGCCGCCAAGGACGATGGCTACACCTTC	CASSLAAKDDGYTF
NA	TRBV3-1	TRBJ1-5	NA	TGTGCCAGCAGCCCTCCCGGAGGGTTCAATCAGCCCCAGCATTTT	CASSPPGGFNQPQHF
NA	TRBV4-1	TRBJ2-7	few	TGCGCCAGCAGCCAGGGGGTCAGCCCTCAGGGCGAGCAGTACTTC	CASSQGVSPQGEQYF
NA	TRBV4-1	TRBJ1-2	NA	TGCGCCAGCAGCCAAGAGGCTACATCGCTATCGGTTTATGGCTACACCTTC	CASSQEATSLSVYGYTF
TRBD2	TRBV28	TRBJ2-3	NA	TGTGCCAGCAATGGGCTAGCGGGAGGAGATACGCAGTATTTT	CASNGLAGGDTQYF
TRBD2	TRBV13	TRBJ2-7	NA	TGTGCCAGCAGCGCTCCTGGGACTAGCGGGTTCTACGAGCAGTACTTC	CASSAPGTSGFYEQYF
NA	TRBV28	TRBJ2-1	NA	TGTGCCAGCAGTTTACGGCGGGGTCAAGGTGAGCAGTTCTTC	CASSLRRGQGEQFF
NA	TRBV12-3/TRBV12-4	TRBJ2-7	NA	TGTGCCAGCAGTTTCGGCTTCGCCTACGAGCAGTACTTC	CASSFGFAYEQYF
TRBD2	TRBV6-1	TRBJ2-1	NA	TGTGCCAGCAGTCCCCTACGGGGGGGCGGCAATGAGCAGTTCTTC	CASSPLRGGGNEQFF
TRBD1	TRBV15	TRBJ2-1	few	TGTGCCACCAGCAGGACAGGGGACTCCTACAATGAGCAGTTCTTC	CATSRTGDSYNEQFF
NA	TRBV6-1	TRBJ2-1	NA	TGTGCCAGCAGTGAGACCTTGGGGCAGTTCTTC	CASSETLGQFF
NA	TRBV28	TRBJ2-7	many	TGTGCCAGCAGTCTTTCTAGCGCGTATTCCTACGAGCAGTACTTC	CASSLSSAYSYEQYF
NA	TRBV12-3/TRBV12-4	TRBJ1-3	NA	TGTGCCAGCAGACCGGACAGTTATGTCGGAAACACCATATATTTT	CASRPDSYVGNTIYF
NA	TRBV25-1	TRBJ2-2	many	TGTGCCAGCAGTGAATACAGGGACACCGGGGAGCTGTTTTTT	CASSEYRDTGELFF
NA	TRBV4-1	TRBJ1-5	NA	TGCGCCAGCAGCCACCCATGGGGCAATCAGCCCCAGCATTTT	CASSHPWGNQPQHF
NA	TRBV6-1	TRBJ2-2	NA	TGTGCCAGCAGTACCCCAACGGGGGCGGGAACCGGGGAGCTGTTTTTT	CASSTPTGAGTGELFF
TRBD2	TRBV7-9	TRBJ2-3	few	TGTGCCAGCAGCTTTCTAGCGGGAGGGAACACAGATACGCAGTATTTT	CASSFLAGGNTDTQYF
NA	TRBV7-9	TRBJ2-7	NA	TGTGCCAGCAGCTCAGGAAATGGGTACGAGCAGTACTTC	CASSSGNGYEQYF
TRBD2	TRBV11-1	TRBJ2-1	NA	TGTGCCAGCAGCCCCGTCCTAGCGGGGGGGTTCAGTCTGACCTACAATGAGCAGTTCTTC	CASSPVLAGGFSLTYNEQFF
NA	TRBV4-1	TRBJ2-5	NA	TGCGCCAGCAGCCGCAATGTCCAAGAGACCCAGTACTTC	CASSRNVQETQYF
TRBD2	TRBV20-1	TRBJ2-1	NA	TGCAGTGCTAGAGACCTTAGCGGGAGTGCGGATGAGCAGTTCTTC	CSARDLSGSADEQFF
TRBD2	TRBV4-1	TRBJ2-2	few	TGCGCCAGCAGCCCCGGGACTAGCGGGAGTGTAGTGTGGGGGGAGCTGTTTTTT	CASSPGTSGSVVWGELFF